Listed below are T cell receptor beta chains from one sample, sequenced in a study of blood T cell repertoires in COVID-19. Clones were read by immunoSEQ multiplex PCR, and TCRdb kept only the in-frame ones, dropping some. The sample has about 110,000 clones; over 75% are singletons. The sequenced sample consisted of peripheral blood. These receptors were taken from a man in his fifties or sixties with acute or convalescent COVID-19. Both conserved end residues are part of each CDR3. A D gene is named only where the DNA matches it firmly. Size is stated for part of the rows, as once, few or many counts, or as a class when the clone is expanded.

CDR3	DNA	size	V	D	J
CASSQVTGKNQPQHF	TGTGCCAGCAGCCAAGTGACAGGCAAAAATCAGCCCCAGCATTTT	few	TRBV3-1/TRBV3-2	.	TRBJ1-5
CATSDLRGTSGSRGNEQFF	TGTGCCACCAGTGATTTGCGGGGGACTAGCGGGAGTCGAGGCAATGAGCAGTTCTTC	.	TRBV24-1	TRBD2	TRBJ2-1
CASSLPLGQGDPYEQYF	TGTGCCAGCAGCTTACCTCTAGGACAGGGGGACCCCTACGAGCAGTACTTC	.	TRBV7-9	TRBD1	TRBJ2-7
CATSRRGGPADTQYF	TGTGCCACCAGCAGACGAGGGGGCCCAGCAGATACGCAGTATTTT	.	TRBV15	TRBD1	TRBJ2-3
CASSQDRLPSGRANNEQFF	TGCGCCAGCAGCCAAGATCGGCTTCCCAGCGGGAGGGCCAACAATGAGCAGTTCTTC	.	TRBV4-1	TRBD2	TRBJ2-1
CASRQTGTSDEQFF	TGTGCCAGTAGGCAAACCGGGACTAGCGATGAGCAGTTCTTC	.	TRBV19	TRBD2	TRBJ2-1
CASSQVPGMEETQYF	TGTGCCAGCAGCCAAGTGCCGGGGATGGAAGAGACCCAGTACTTC	.	TRBV4-2	.	TRBJ2-5
CASSRSYNSPLHF	TGTGCCAGCAGCCGCTCCTATAATTCACCCCTCCACTTT	.	TRBV11-2	.	TRBJ1-6
CASSYSAGSNQPQHF	TGTGCCAGCAGTTACTCTGCCGGGAGCAATCAGCCCCAGCATTTT	.	TRBV6-5	.	TRBJ1-5
CASSKKNNHLVASGRTDTQYF	TGTGCCAGCAGCAAAAAAAATAACCACCTTGTCGCTAGCGGGAGGACAGATACGCAGTATTTT	.	TRBV21-1	.	TRBJ2-3
CAISERETDTQYF	TGTGCCATCAGTGAAAGGGAGACAGATACGCAGTATTTT	once	TRBV10-3	.	TRBJ2-3
CASSMGDGSGDTQYF	TGTGCCAGTAGTATGGGTGACGGGAGCGGAGATACGCAGTATTTT	.	TRBV19	.	TRBJ2-3
CASSSQGPYGYTF	TGTGCCAGCAGTTCACAGGGACCCTATGGCTACACCTTC	.	TRBV12-3/TRBV12-4	.	TRBJ1-2
CSVGPDRAGANVLTF	TGCAGCGTGGGACCAGACAGGGCTGGGGCCAACGTCCTGACTTTC	.	TRBV29-1	TRBD1	TRBJ2-6
CASSKLRGYQLGGGVVTYEQYF	TGTGCCAGCAGCAAACTCAGGGGATATCAGTTAGGCGGGGGGGTGGTGACATACGAGCAGTACTTC	.	TRBV21-1	.	TRBJ2-7
CASSFGQGHEKLFF	TGCGCCAGCAGCTTCGGACAGGGCCACGAAAAACTGTTTTTT	.	TRBV5-1	TRBD1	TRBJ1-4
CASSQTFNQPQHF	TGTGCCAGCAGCCAAACTTTCAATCAGCCCCAGCATTTT	.	TRBV14	.	TRBJ1-5
CASSQDRGTGSNQPQHF	TGTGCCAGCAGCCAAGATCGGGGGACGGGGAGCAATCAGCCCCAGCATTTT	.	TRBV3-1/TRBV3-2	.	TRBJ1-5
CASSPDSQGSDEQYF	TGTGCCAGCTCACCAGATTCACAGGGAAGTGACGAGCAGTACTTC	few	TRBV18	.	TRBJ2-7
CASSAAGAHGYTF	TGTGCCAGCAGTGCCGCGGGGGCGCATGGCTACACCTTC	.	TRBV12-3/TRBV12-4	.	TRBJ1-2
CASSLGRVTDTQYF	TGTGCCAGCAGCTTAGGCAGGGTAACAGATACGCAGTATTTT	.	TRBV11-2	.	TRBJ2-3
CATSKGVNEQFF	TGTGCCACATCAAAGGGAGTTAATGAGCAGTTCTTC	.	TRBV19	.	TRBJ2-1
CASSLSRDRGADYGYTF	TGTGCCAGCAGTTTATCGCGGGACAGGGGAGCGGACTATGGCTACACCTTC	.	TRBV27	TRBD1	TRBJ1-2
CASSLEGYSNQPQHF	TGTGCCAGCAGCTTGGAGGGCTATAGCAATCAGCCCCAGCATTTT	.	TRBV11-2	.	TRBJ1-5
CASSPGQIYGYTF	TGTGCCAGCAGCCCAGGACAGATCTATGGCTACACCTTC	.	TRBV28	.	TRBJ1-2
CASSPRPTVGNTIYF	TGTGCCAGCAGCCCTCGCCCGACTGTTGGAAACACCATATATTTT	.	TRBV9	.	TRBJ1-3
CSVETEVEEKLFF	TGCAGCGTTGAGACAGAGGTTGAAGAAAAACTGTTTTTT	.	TRBV29-1	.	TRBJ1-4